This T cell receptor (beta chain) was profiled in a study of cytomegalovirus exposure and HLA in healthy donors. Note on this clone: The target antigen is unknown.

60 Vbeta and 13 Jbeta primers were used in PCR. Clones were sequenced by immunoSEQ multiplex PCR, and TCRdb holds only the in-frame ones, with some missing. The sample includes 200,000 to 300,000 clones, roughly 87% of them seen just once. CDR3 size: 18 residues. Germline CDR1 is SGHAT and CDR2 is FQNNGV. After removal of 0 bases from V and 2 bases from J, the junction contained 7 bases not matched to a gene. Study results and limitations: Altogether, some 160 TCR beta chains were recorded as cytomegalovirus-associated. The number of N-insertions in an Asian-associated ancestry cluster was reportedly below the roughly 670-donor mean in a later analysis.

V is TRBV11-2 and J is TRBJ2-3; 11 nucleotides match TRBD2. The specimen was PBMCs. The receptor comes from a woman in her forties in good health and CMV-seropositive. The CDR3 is CASSLDLLAGGNTDTQYF. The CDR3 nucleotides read TGTGCCAGCAGCTTAGATCTGTTAGCGGGAGGGAACACAGATACGCAGTATTTT. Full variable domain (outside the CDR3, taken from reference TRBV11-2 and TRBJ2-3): EAGVAQSPRYKIIEKRQSVAFWCNPISGHATLYWYQQILGQGPKLLIQFQNNGVVDDSQLPKDRFSAERLKGVDSTLKIQPAKLEDSAVYLCASSLDLLAGGNTDTQYFGPGTRLTVL.